These 14 T cell receptor beta chains share one sample of origin, sequenced in a study of cytomegalovirus exposure and HLA in healthy donors. It was with 60 Vbeta and 13 Jbeta primers that the PCR ran. Some clones are missing from TCRdb's copy, which holds only in-frame ones; the method was immunoSEQ multiplex PCR. The table lists approximately 200,000 clones, 65% to 85% of them singletons, with approximately 0.092% in the top ten. Sample: PBMCs. These receptors all stem from a boy between 2 and 10 years old in good health and CMV-seronegative.

The J gene is TRBJ1-6, the V gene TRBV6-6; no reliable D call. V dropped 7 bases and J dropped 6 bases, with 16 bases sitting between them. The CDR3 extends over 15 amino acids. Per germline, CDR1 MNHNY and CDR2 SVGAGI (reference sequence). As DNA, the CDR3 is TGTGCCAGCATTCTCACTAATGCAGTTAATTCACCCCTCCACTTT. Amino acid sequence: CASILTNAVNSPLHF.

This chain joins TRBV7-2 and TRBJ2-5, with 9 bases fitting TRBD2. The CDR3 is 13 amino acids. Germline V gene lookup returns CDR1 SGHTA and CDR2 FQGNSA. After removal of 10 bases from V and 5 bases from J, the junction contained 8 bases not matched to a gene. CDR3 loop: CATGGGAVETQYF. The DNA of the CDR3 is TGTGCCACCGGCGGGGGGGCCGTGGAGACCCAGTACTTC.

This rearrangement joins TRBV6-6 to TRBJ2-7, with 7 bases identical to TRBD2. From germline, CDR1 is MNHNY and CDR2 SVGAGI (reference sequence). The CDR3 contains 15 residues. V shed 6 bases and J 0 bases; nucleotides not matched to a gene: 8. CDR3 protein: CASRPGGTSSYEQYF. The CDR3 nucleotides read TGTGCCAGCAGACCCGGGGGGACGAGCTCCTACGAGCAGTACTTC.

This chain joins TRBV11-2 and TRBJ2-5; D unresolved. CDR1 and CDR2 (germline): SGHAT, FQNNGV. V was clipped by 6 bases and J by 5 bases, with 16 bases between them. CDR3 size: 14 residues. This CDR3 reads CASRVRRFGETQYF. The CDR3 region has the DNA TGTGCCAGCAGGGTCAGAAGGTTCGGGGAGACCCAGTACTTC.

This chain links TRBV11-2 with TRBJ1-1, with D tentatively TRBD1 (5 bases). CDR1 is SGHAT and CDR2 is FQNNGV in the germline V gene. Trimming cost V 8 bases and J 1 base, with 17 bases left between them. There are 15 residues in the CDR3. This chain's CDR3 is CASGYGGTPNTEAFF. The CDR3 coding sequence is TGTGCCAGCGGCTACGGGGGGACTCCGAACACTGAAGCTTTCTTT.

The chain combines TRBV11-2 with TRBJ2-7, with 12 bases identical to TRBD2. CDR3 length: 14 amino acids. The J segment lost 4 bases and the V segment lost 5 bases, leaving 3 bases of the junction unmatched. Per germline, CDR1 SGHAT and CDR2 FQNNGV. The CDR3 sequence is CASSGLAGRYEQYF. In DNA, the CDR3 is TGTGCCAGCAGCGGACTAGCGGGGCGGTACGAGCAGTACTTC.

This sequence joins TRBV4-3 and TRBJ2-2; D might be TRBD2 (6 bases). CDR3 length: 14 residues. Trimming cost V 4 bases and J 1 base, with 7 bases left between them. Germline CDR1 reads LGHNA; CDR2 reads YSLEER. The CDR3 loop is CASSPGVNTGELFF. Written as DNA, the CDR3 is TGCGCCAGCAGCCCGGGGGTGAACACCGGGGAGCTGTTTTTT.

The gene calls are TRBV7-6 and TRBJ2-3; 7 bases are a match to TRBD1. The germline gives CDR1 SGHVS, CDR2 FNYEAQ. The V and J ends lost 0 bases and 10 bases, in that order; junction bases with no gene match: 7. This CDR3 spans 14 amino acids. The CDR3 region has the DNA TGTGCCAGCAGCTTAGCACAGGCGGACAGGCCGCAGTATTTT. Its protein is CASSLAQADRPQYF.

This CDR3 is CASSLDGGGTDTQYF. The CDR3 region has the DNA TGTGCCAGCAGCTTAGACGGGGGTGGTACAGATACGCAGTATTTT. The chain carries TRBV7-3 and TRBJ2-3, with D perhaps TRBD2 (6 bases). Germline values: CDR1 SGHTA, CDR2 FQGTGA. The germline V and J ends were trimmed by 2 bases and 3 bases, with 12 bases remaining between them. The CDR3 is made up of 15 amino acids.

This clone has just a few counts. The V call is TRBV9, the J call TRBJ1-6; D may be TRBD1 (6 bases). Per germline, CDR1 SGDLS and CDR2 YYNGEE. The CDR3 contains 16 residues. With 3 bases removed from V and 7 bases from J, the gap between germline ends came to 17 bases. In DNA form, the CDR3 reads TGTGCCAGCAGCGGAGGAGGGGGAGGGCAGAATTCACCCCTCCACTTT. Translating it yields CASSGGGGGQNSPLHF.

V gene TRBV27 combines with J gene TRBJ1-3; D is possibly TRBD1 (6 bases). V lost 6 bases to trimming and J lost 1 base, with 16 bases between them. Germline lookup yields CDR1 MNHEY and CDR2 SMNVEV (reference sequence). CDR3 length equals 16 residues. The CDR3 DNA sequence: TGTGCCAGCAGCCACACTTACAGGGAATCTGGAAACACCATATATTTT. Protein sequence: CASSHTYRESGNTIYF.

This clone has just a few counts. This chain connects TRBV7-9 to TRBJ1-3; 8 nucleotides align to TRBD1. Losses at the gene ends were 5 bases for V and 4 bases for J; bases not matched to a gene: 7. Looked up from germline, CDR1 is SEHNR and CDR2 is FQNEAQ (reference sequence). The CDR3 covers 15 residues. CDR3 loop: CASSPRTGYGNTIYF. The CDR3 DNA sequence: TGTGCCAGCAGCCCGAGGACAGGGTACGGAAACACCATATATTTT.

This clone has a single count. The V and J genes are TRBV19 and TRBJ2-3; the D gene is possibly TRBD2 (6 bases). Trimming shortened V by 0 bases and J by 2 bases, and 9 bases separated the two germline ends. This CDR3 contains 15 residues. Germline lookup yields CDR1 LNHDA and CDR2 SQIVND (reference sequence). CDR3 residues: CASSIDGRNTDTQYF. The CDR3 DNA sequence: TGTGCCAGTAGTATAGATGGGAGGAACACAGATACGCAGTATTTT.

V usage is TRBV27 and J usage is TRBJ1-1; 7 bases agree with TRBD1. Germline V CDR1 and CDR2: MNHEY, SMNVEV (reference sequence). J was trimmed by 4 bases and V by 3 bases; bases with no gene match: 5. This CDR3 contains 14 residues. The CDR3 nucleotides are TGTGCCAGCAGTTTTGCGCAGGGGGGCACTGAAGCTTTCTTT. It yields the protein CASSFAQGGTEAFF.